This TCR beta chain was observed in a study of blood T cell repertoires in COVID-19. Study overall: Collection of acute and convalescent COVID-19 samples took place in the United States, Italy and Spain.

Germline V lookup: CDR1 SGDLS, CDR2 YYNGEE. CDR3 length: 14 amino acids. Germline trimming cut 0 bases from V and 6 bases from J; bases unmatched to any gene: 2. The data were produced by immunoSEQ multiplex PCR, yet TCRdb's version contains in-frame clones alone and is incomplete. The table lists about 240,000 clones, 82% of them singletons, with around 11% in the top ten. The table lists this clone with a count of one. Material for sequencing was peripheral blood. The chain couples TRBV9 to TRBJ1-1; 10 bases are shared with TRBD1. This TCR derives from a woman between 55 and 75 years old with active or convalescent COVID-19. The CDR3 loop is CASSVVGTGAEAFF. CDR3 nucleotide sequence: TGTGCCAGCAGCGTAGTGGGGACAGGGGCTGAAGCTTTCTTT.